This passage covers 23 T cell receptor beta chains from one sample sequenced in a study of monozygotic twins with cystic fibrosis. Here immunoSEQ multiplex PCR was the method, and the copy in TCRdb shows in-frame clones only, minus some. The sample has 30,000 to 35,000 clones; 95% to 98% are singletons. Sequencing was performed on blood. All receptors come from a girl aged 2 to 9 with cystic fibrosis.

The gene calls are TRBV6-5 and TRBJ1-2; 9 bases align to TRBD1. There are 13 residues in the CDR3. V gave up 0 bases and J gave up 8 bases; unmatched junction bases: 1. The germline gives CDR1 MNHEY, CDR2 SVGAGI. The chain's CDR3 is CASSYSTGGGYTF. CDR3 bases: TGTGCCAGCAGTTACTCGACAGGGGGAGGCTACACCTTC.

The rearrangement links TRBV19 to TRBJ2-4; 7 nucleotides align to TRBD1. The germline V gene encodes CDR1 LNHDA and CDR2 SQIVND (reference sequence). CDR3 size: 16 residues. With V trimmed by 3 bases and J by 8 bases, 13 bases remained unmatched. The CDR3 coding sequence is TGTGCCAGTAGTATCTCCTACAGGGGTTCCGTCGACATTCAGTACTTC. Its protein is CASSISYRGSVDIQYF.

The chain couples TRBV6-5 to TRBJ2-1; 11 bases line up with TRBD2. Trimming cost V 5 bases and J 8 bases; bases outside gene matches: 2. Germline CDR1 and CDR2: MNHEY and SVGAGI. CDR3 length: 13 residues. CDR3 region: CASSGLAGHEQFF. The DNA for the CDR3 is TGTGCCAGCAGTGGACTAGCGGGCCATGAGCAGTTCTTC.

This clone was observed once. This chain joins TRBV29-1 and TRBJ2-5; D is uncertain. Trimming took off 4 bases at V and 4 bases at J, with 10 bases between the two ends. Germline CDR1 SQVTM, CDR2 ANQGSEA. CDR3 length: 12 residues. The DNA of the CDR3 is TGCAGCGTTGCTGCAGGTAGAGAGACCCAGTACTTC. Its translation is CSVAAGRETQYF. Together with reference TRBV29-1 and TRBJ2-5, the CDR3 gives the full variable domain: SAVISQKPSRDICQRGTSLTIQCQVDSQVTMMFWYRQQPGQSLTLIATANQGSEATYESGFVIDKFPISRPNLTFSTLTVSNMSPEDSSIYLCSVAAGRETQYFGPGTRLLVL.

The chain employs TRBV6-5 and TRBJ1-4; 8 bases line up with TRBD1. Trimming at V came to 6 bases and at J to 3 bases, leaving 3 bases not matched to a gene. This CDR3 is 14 amino acids long. Looked up from germline, CDR1 is MNHEY and CDR2 is SVGAGI. The CDR3 protein is CASSPTGANEKLFF. The CDR3 nucleotides are TGTGCCAGCAGCCCGACAGGGGCTAATGAAAAACTGTTTTTT.

The CDR3 coding sequence is TGTGCCAGTAGTCCAGGACTCCGGGACACCATATATTTT. Amino acids: CASSPGLRDTIYF. This sequence joins TRBV19 and TRBJ1-3; D ambiguous. The CDR3 totals 13 residues. Germline V CDR1 and CDR2: LNHDA, SQIVND (reference sequence). Between the trimmed V and J ends, which lost 5 bases and 8 bases, there was a span of 13 bases.

The chain combines TRBV7-2 with TRBJ2-2, with D possibly TRBD2 on 5 matching bases. The CDR3 sequence is 16 residues long. Trimming shortened V by 6 bases and J by 1 base, and 15 bases separated the two germline ends. Germline-derived CDR1 and CDR2 are SGHTA and FQGNSA. CDR3 in amino acids: CASRLGRGGNTGELFF. CDR3 sequence (DNA): TGTGCCAGCAGGCTCGGTAGAGGAGGGAACACCGGGGAGCTGTTTTTT.

This sequence joins TRBV6-6 and TRBJ1-5; 9 bases agree with TRBD1. The germline CDR1 and CDR2 sequences are MNHNY and SVGAGI (reference sequence). V trimming: 5 bases; J trimming: 2 bases; junction bases outside the gene matches: 4. CDR3 size: 15 residues. The CDR3 nucleotides are TGTGCCAGCAGTCGAGGACAGGGGCGCAATCAGCCCCAGCATTTT. Translated: CASSRGQGRNQPQHF.

The rearrangement uses TRBV4-1 and TRBJ2-7; 10 nucleotides line up with TRBD1. CDR1 and CDR2 (germline): MGHRA, YSYEKL. Trimming took 2 bases from V and 2 from J; bases not matched to a gene: 6. CDR3 length: 16 amino acids. The CDR3 spells CASSQTPGQGPYEQYF. The CDR3 DNA sequence: TGCGCCAGCAGCCAAACTCCGGGACAGGGGCCCTACGAGCAGTACTTC.

The chain links TRBV13 to TRBJ2-3, with D possibly TRBD2 on 6 matching bases. Germline lookup yields CDR1 PRHDT and CDR2 FYEKMQ (reference sequence). V lost 8 bases to trimming and J lost 2 bases, with 14 bases between them. CDR3 length equals 14 residues. The CDR3 nucleotides read TGTGCCAGCTCCTTAGCGGAGCTCACAGATACGCAGTATTTT. Encoded protein: CASSLAELTDTQYF.

This chain links TRBV7-9 with TRBJ2-1, with D perhaps being TRBD1 or TRBD2 (5 bases each). The germline V and J ends were trimmed by 5 bases and 15 bases, with 17 bases remaining between them. CDR3 size: 12 residues. CDR1 and CDR2 (germline): SEHNR, FQNEAQ (reference sequence). The CDR3 DNA reads as TGTGCCAGCAGCCTTGAGGTAGCAGGGACGTTCTTC. Protein sequence: CASSLEVAGTFF.

The chain combines TRBV5-1 with TRBJ2-1; 13 bases are shared with TRBD2. The CDR3 spans 19 residues. CDR1 and CDR2 from the germline V gene are SGHRS and YFSETQ. V gave up 4 bases and J gave up 4 bases; unmatched junction bases: 14. The CDR3 nucleotides are TGCGCCAGCAGCCCGCAGACTAGCGGGAGGCTCATGACGTACAATGAGCAGTTCTTC. It encodes CASSPQTSGRLMTYNEQFF.

J is TRBJ2-1 and V is TRBV27, with TRBD2 matching 10 bases. CDR3 length equals 16 residues. Trimming cost V 5 bases and J 4 bases; bases outside gene matches: 8. From germline, CDR1 is MNHEY and CDR2 SMNVEV (reference sequence). The CDR3 DNA follows: TGTGCCAGCAGTACCTTCCTAGCGGGAGTTTACAATGAGCAGTTCTTC. This sequence encodes CASSTFLAGVYNEQFF.

The chain couples TRBV2 to TRBJ2-4; 8 bases map to TRBD2. The germline gives CDR1 SNHLY, CDR2 FYNNEI. This CDR3 has 15 amino acids. V lost 5 bases and J lost 0; bases outside the gene matches: 3. CDR3 nucleotides: TGTGCCAGCAGTTTAGCGGGGTTAGCCAAAAACATTCAGTACTTC. Its translation is CASSLAGLAKNIQYF. Full variable domain (outside the CDR3, taken from reference TRBV2 and TRBJ2-4): EPEVTQTPSHQVTQMGQEVILRCVPISNHLYFYWYRQILGQKVEFLVSFYNNEISEKSEIFDDQFSVERPDGSNFTLKIRSTKLEDSAMYFCASSLAGLAKNIQYFGAGTRLSVL.

In DNA, the CDR3 is TGCGCCAGCAGTCGTCAGCCGGGACAGGGTGTCTCTGGAAACACCATATATTTT. Translation gives CASSRQPGQGVSGNTIYF. The J gene is TRBJ1-3, the V gene TRBV5-1, with TRBD1 matching 9 bases. The CDR3 contains 18 residues. After removal of 5 bases from V and 0 bases from J, the junction contained 12 bases not matched to a gene. CDR1 and CDR2 (germline): SGHRS, YFSETQ. The variable domain in full, with the rest retrieved from reference TRBV5-1 and TRBJ1-3, is KAGVTQTPRYLIKTRGQQVTLSCSPISGHRSVSWYQQTPGQGLQFLFEYFSETQRNKGNFPGRFSGRQFSNSRSEMNVSTLELGDSALYLCASSRQPGQGVSGNTIYFGEGSWLTVV.

In DNA form, the CDR3 reads TGTGCCAGCTCCCCAACACTATACCCAGGGACCTATGGCTACACCTTC. This gives the protein CASSPTLYPGTYGYTF. The genes are TRBV18 and TRBJ1-2; possible D gene TRBD1, 5 bases. Trimming pared 6 bases from V and 4 bases from J, leaving 21 bases between. The CDR3 contains 16 residues. Germline CDR1 reads KGHSH; CDR2 reads LQKENI.

The genes are TRBV29-1 and TRBJ2-7; no definite D call. CDR3 length equals 13 residues. Per germline, CDR1 SQVTM and CDR2 ANQGSEA. V was shortened by 7 bases and J by 0 bases, with 13 bases between the two germline ends. Here the CDR3 DNA reads TGCAGCGCTGTTAGAACGGGCTCCTACGAGCAGTACTTC. It is translated as CSAVRTGSYEQYF.

The chain has TRBV7-9 and TRBJ1-3; possibly TRBD1 for D (6 bases). V gave up 7 bases and J gave up 6 bases, with 16 bases separating them. The CDR3 is made up of 14 amino acids. Germline V gene lookup returns CDR1 SEHNR and CDR2 FQNEAQ (reference sequence). CDR3 in DNA: TGTGCCAGCACCTTCTGGGGGGCTACAAACACCATATATTTT. Its translation is CASTFWGATNTIYF. Complete variable domain (other parts from reference TRBV7-9 and TRBJ1-3): DTGVSQNPRHKITKRGQNVTFRCDPISEHNRLYWYRQTLGQGPEFLTYFQNEAQLEKSRLLSDRFSAERPKGSFSTLEIQRTEQGDSAMYLCASTFWGATNTIYFGEGSWLTVV.

The chain links TRBV15 to TRBJ1-1, with D uncertain. With 2 bases removed from V and 8 bases from J, the gap between germline ends came to 15 bases. CDR3 length: 14 residues. Germline V lookup: CDR1 LNHNV, CDR2 YYDKDF (reference sequence). CDR3 residues: CATSRPDNANEAFF. The CDR3 nucleotides are TGTGCCACCAGCAGACCCGACAACGCCAACGAAGCTTTCTTT.

This chain links TRBV4-1 with TRBJ1-4; D is possibly TRBD1 (5 bases). With 4 bases removed from V and 6 bases from J, the gap between germline ends came to 12 bases. Germline-derived CDR1 and CDR2 are MGHRA and YSYEKL. The CDR3 loop spans 14 amino acids. The CDR3 loop is CASSPGRWHEKLFF. The DNA of the CDR3 is TGCGCCAGCAGCCCGGGACGCTGGCATGAAAAACTGTTTTTT.

Details on this clone: The DNA is left out, because the CDR3 cannot be placed on it with certainty; the CDR3 is given as TCRdb lists it. The chain joins TRBV5-6 to TRBJ2-7. The CDR3 spans 13 residues, counting both ends. Per germline, CDR1 SGHDT and CDR2 YYEEEE. The CDR3 reads CASWARGNLPRDF.

Note on this clone: Germline is not matched at one junction end, which may reflect a read error. This chain uses TRBV19 with TRBJ2-7; weak D call: TRBD1 (5 bases). The CDR3 has 12 amino acids. Per the germline V gene, CDR1 is LNHDA and CDR2 is SQIVND (reference sequence). CDR3 sequence reads: CASSIGQTDLNF. The CDR3 DNA reads as TGTGCCAGTAGTATAGGACAGACCGATCTAAACTTC.

V gene TRBV27 combines with J gene TRBJ1-2; D might be TRBD1 (5 bases). CDR3 size: 15 residues. CDR1 MNHEY and CDR2 SMNVEV come from the germline V gene (reference sequence). The V and J ends lost 2 bases and 8 bases respectively, with 18 bases between them. In nucleotides, the CDR3 is TGTGCCAGCAGTTTAAAAGGCCCCTGGGGCGCGGGCTACACCTTC. Encoded protein: CASSLKGPWGAGYTF.